The following is a T cell receptor beta chain sequence with its context. V was trimmed by 6 bases and J by 6 bases, leaving 12 bases between them. The CDR3 is made up of 12 amino acids. The V gene's germline CDR1 is LNHDA and CDR2 SQIVND (reference sequence). Original data processing: Amplification of reference gene primers provided the estimated nucleated cell counts. Method: immunoSEQ multiplex PCR; TCRdb's copy keeps in-frame clones and lacks some. V and J calls and clone size follow that table, whereas D and trimming were derived from the DNA. The profile shows about 21,000 clones, approximately 85% of them singletons. This sample was included in a study of blood T cell repertoires in COVID-19. Study as a whole: COVID-19 samples, acute and convalescent, were from the United States, Italy and Spain.

The chain recombines TRBV19 with TRBJ2-7; D perhaps matches TRBD1 (6 bases). Source material: peripheral blood. The clonotype comes from a man aged 80 or over with acute or convalescent COVID-19. The CDR3 sequence is CASRIDRLEQYF. Here the CDR3 DNA reads TGTGCCAGTAGGATCGACAGGCTCGAGCAGTACTTC.